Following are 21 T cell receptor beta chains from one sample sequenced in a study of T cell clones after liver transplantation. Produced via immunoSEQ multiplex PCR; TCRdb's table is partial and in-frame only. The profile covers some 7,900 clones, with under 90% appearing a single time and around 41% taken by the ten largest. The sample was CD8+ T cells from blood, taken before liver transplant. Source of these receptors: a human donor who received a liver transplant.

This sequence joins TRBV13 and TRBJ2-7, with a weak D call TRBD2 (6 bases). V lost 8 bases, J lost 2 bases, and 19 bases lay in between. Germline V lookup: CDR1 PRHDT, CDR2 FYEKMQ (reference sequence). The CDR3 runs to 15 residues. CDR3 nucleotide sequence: TGTGCCAGCGGACGTGCACAGGACTACCCCTACGAGCAGTACTTC. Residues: CASGRAQDYPYEQYF.

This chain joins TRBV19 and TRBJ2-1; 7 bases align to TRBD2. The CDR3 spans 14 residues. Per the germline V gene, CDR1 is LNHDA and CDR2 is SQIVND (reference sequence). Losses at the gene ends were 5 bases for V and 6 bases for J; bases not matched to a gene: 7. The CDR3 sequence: CASSWGRGGNEQFF. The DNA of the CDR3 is TGTGCCAGTAGTTGGGGGAGGGGAGGCAATGAGCAGTTCTTC. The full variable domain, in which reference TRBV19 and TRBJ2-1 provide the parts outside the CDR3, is DGGITQSPKYLFRKEGQNVTLSCEQNLNHDAMYWYRQDPGQGLRLIYYSQIVNDFQKGDIAEGYSVSREKKESFPLTVTSAQKNPTAFYLCASSWGRGGNEQFFGPGTRLTVL.

Written as DNA, the CDR3 is TGTGCCAGCAGCTTAGCGTTCGGCAGTGGGCTTCCACCCCTCCACTTT. Protein: CASSLAFGSGLPPLHF. The chain links TRBV7-9 to TRBJ1-6; D is ambiguous. Deletions cut 0 bases from V and 11 bases from J, with 17 bases between. Germline CDR1 SEHNR, CDR2 FQNEAQ (reference sequence). The CDR3 contains 16 residues.

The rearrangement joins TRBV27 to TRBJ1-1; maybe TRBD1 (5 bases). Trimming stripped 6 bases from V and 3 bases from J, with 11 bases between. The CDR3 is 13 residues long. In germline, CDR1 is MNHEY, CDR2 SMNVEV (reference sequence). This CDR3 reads CASSLTVYTEAFF. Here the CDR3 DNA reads TGTGCCAGCAGCCTGACAGTTTACACTGAAGCTTTCTTT.

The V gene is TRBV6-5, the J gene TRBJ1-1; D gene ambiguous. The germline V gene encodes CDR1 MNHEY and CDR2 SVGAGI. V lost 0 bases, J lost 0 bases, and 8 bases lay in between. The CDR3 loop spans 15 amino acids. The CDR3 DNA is TGTGCCAGCAGTTACTCGAGGGAGGTGAACACTGAAGCTTTCTTT. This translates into CASSYSREVNTEAFF.

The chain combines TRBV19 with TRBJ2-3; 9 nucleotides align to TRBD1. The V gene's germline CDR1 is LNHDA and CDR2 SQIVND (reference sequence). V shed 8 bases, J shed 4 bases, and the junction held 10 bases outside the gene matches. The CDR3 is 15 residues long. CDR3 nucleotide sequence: TGTGCCAGTTCATTCGGGACAGGGTTTTCAGATACGCAGTATTTT. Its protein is CASSFGTGFSDTQYF.

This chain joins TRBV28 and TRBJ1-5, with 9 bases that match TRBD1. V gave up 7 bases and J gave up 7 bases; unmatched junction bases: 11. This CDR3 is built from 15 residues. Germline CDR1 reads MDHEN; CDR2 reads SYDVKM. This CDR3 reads CASTSRGQGRQPQHF. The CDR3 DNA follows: TGTGCCAGCACCTCGCGAGGACAGGGGAGACAGCCCCAGCATTTT.

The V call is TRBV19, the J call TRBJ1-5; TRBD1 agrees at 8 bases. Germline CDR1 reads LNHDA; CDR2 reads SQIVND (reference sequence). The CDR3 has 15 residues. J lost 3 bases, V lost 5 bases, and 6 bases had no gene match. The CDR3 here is CASSSDRVDNQPQHF. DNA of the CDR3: TGTGCCAGTAGTTCGGACAGGGTAGACAATCAGCCCCAGCATTTT.

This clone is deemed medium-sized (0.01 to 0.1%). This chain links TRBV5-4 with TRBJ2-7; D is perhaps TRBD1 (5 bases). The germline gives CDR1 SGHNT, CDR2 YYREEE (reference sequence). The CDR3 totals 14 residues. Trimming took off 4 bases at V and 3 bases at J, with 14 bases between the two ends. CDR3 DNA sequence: TGTGCCAGCAGCCTCCAGGGTTCGGACTACGAGCAGTACTTC. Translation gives CASSLQGSDYEQYF.

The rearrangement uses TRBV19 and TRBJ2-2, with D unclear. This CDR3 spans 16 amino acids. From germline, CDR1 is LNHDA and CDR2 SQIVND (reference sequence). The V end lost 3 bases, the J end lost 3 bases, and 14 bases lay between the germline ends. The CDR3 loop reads CASSIGSHQDTGELFF. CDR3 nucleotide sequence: TGTGCCAGTAGTATTGGCAGCCACCAGGACACCGGGGAGCTGTTTTTT.

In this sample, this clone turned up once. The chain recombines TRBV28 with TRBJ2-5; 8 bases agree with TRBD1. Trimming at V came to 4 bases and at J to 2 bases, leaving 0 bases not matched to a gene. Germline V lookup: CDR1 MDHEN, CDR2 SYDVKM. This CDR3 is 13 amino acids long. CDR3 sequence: CASSWTGQETQYF. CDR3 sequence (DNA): TGTGCCAGCAGTTGGACAGGGCAAGAGACCCAGTACTTC.

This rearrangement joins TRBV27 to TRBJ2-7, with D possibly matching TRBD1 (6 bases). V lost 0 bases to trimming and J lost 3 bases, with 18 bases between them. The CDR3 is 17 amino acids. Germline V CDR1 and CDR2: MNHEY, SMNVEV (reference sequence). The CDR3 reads CASSLSSGGHFNYEQYF. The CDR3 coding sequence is TGTGCCAGCAGTTTATCATCTGGGGGACACTTTAACTACGAGCAGTACTTC.

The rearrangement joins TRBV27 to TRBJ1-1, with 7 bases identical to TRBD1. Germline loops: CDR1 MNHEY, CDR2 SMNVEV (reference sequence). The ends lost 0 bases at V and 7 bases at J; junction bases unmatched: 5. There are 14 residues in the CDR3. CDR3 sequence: CASSLSGTAFEAFF. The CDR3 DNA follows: TGTGCCAGCAGTTTATCAGGGACAGCGTTTGAAGCTTTCTTT.

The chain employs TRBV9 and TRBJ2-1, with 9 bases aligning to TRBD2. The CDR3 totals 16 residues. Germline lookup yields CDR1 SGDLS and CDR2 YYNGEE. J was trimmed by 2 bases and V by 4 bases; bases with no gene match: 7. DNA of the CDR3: TGTGCCAGCAGCCCCAATAGCGGGGGACCCTACAATGAGCAGTTCTTC. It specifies CASSPNSGGPYNEQFF.

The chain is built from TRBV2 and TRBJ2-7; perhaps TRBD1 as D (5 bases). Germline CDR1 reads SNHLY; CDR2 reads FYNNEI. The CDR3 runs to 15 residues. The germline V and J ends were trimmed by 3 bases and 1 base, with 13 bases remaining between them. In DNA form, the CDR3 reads TGTGCCAGCAGTGAGACCAGGGTCACGTCCTACGAGCAGTACTTC. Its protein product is CASSETRVTSYEQYF.

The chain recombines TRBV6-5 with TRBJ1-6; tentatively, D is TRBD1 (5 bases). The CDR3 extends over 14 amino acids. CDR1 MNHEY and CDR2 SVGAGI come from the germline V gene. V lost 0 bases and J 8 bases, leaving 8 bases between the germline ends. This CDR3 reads CASSYSGGDSPLHF. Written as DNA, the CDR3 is TGTGCCAGCAGTTACTCCGGGGGTGATTCACCCCTCCACTTT.

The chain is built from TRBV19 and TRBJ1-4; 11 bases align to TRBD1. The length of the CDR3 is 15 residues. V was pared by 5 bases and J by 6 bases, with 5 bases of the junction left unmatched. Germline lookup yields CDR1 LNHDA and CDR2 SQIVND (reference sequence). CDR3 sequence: CASSLRDRGDEKLFF. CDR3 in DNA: TGTGCCAGTAGTCTCCGGGACAGGGGGGATGAAAAACTGTTTTTT.

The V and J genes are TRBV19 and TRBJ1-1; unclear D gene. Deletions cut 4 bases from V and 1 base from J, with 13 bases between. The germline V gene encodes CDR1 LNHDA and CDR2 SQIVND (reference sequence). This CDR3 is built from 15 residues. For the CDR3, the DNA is TGTGCCAGTAGTACCCCTGCCAGGCGGAACACTGAAGCTTTCTTT. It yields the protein CASSTPARRNTEAFF.

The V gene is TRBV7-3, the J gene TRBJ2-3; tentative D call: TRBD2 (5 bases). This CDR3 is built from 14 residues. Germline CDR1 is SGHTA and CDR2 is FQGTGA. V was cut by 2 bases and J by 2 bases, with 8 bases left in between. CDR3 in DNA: TGTGCCAGCAGCTTATCGGGGAACACAGATACGCAGTATTTT. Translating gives CASSLSGNTDTQYF. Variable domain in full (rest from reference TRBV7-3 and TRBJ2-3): GAGVSQTPSNKVTEKGKYVELRCDPISGHTALYWYRQSLGQGPEFLIYFQGTGAADDSGLPNDRFFAVRPEGSVSTLKIQRTERGDSAVYLCASSLSGNTDTQYFGPGTRLTVL.

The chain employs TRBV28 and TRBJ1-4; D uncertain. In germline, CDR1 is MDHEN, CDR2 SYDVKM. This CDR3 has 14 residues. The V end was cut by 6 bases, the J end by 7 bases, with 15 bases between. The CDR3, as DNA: TGTGCCAGCAGCGCCGCGGGGAGTACTGAAAAACTGTTTTTT. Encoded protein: CASSAAGSTEKLFF.

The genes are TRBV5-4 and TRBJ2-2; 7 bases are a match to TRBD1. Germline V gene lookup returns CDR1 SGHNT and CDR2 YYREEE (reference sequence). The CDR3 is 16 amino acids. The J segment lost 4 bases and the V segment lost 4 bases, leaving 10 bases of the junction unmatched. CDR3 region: CASSADTDRVTGELFF. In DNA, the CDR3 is TGTGCCAGCAGCGCCGACACTGACAGGGTCACCGGGGAGCTGTTTTTT.